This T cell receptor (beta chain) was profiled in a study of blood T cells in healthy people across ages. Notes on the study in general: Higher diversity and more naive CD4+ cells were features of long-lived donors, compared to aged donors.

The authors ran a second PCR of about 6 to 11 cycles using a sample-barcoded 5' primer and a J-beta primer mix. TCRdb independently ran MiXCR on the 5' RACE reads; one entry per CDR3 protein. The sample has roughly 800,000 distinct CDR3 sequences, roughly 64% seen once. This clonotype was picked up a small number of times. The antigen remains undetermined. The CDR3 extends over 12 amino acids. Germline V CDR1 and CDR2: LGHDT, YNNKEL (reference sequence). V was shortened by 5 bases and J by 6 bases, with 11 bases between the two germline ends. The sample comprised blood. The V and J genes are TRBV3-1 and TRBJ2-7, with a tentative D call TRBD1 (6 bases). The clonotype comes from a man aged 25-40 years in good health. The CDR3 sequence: CASSSGQPEQYF. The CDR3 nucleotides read TGTGCCAGCAGCTCTGGACAGCCCGAGCAGTACTTC.